This TCR beta chain was captured in a study of T-cell reconstitution after alpha-beta-depleted transplantation in children. Study results and limitations: Surviving recipient T cells and thymic progenitors accounted for the high day-60 TCRbeta diversity observed in some patients.

Germline CDR1 reads SGHTA; CDR2 reads FQGTGA. CDR3 length equals 16 residues. With 2 bases clipped from V and 8 bases from J, the junction kept 10 bases outside the gene matches. For TCRbeta, the library was prepared with unique molecular identifiers. TCRdb re-called the PCR reads with MiXCR, one entry per CDR3 protein. The table includes roughly 200,000 distinct CDR3 sequences, under 8.5% detected once. About this clonotype itself: Its matching antigen is unknown.

This TCR came from a male patient aged 2-9 years who had a stem cell transplant for acute myeloid leukemia, so the T cells may come from the graft donor. This sample comprised PBMCs, mostly from graft donor cells, obtained 360 days after TCRalphabeta/CD19-depleted stem cell transplant. The V gene is TRBV7-3, the J gene TRBJ2-1; TRBD1 agrees at 9 bases. CDR3 bases: TGTGCCAGCAGCTTAGGATTCGGGACAGGGATACATGAGCAGTTCTTC. This encodes CASSLGFGTGIHEQFF.